Reported below is one T cell receptor beta chain. The antigen remains undetermined. The data belong to a study of shared clonotypes between healthy human individuals. General study points: Sharing across a few donors was seen in 4% to 6.5% of naive CD4 clonotypes. Sorted-subset samples were not fully sequenced, rarefaction indicated. Donor scarcity curtailed the genetic and exposure-history diversity represented herein.

The table came from immunoSEQ multiplex PCR; TCRdb's copy has only in-frame clones and leaves some out. The sample holds just over 2,000,000 clones, over 85% seen once. V shed 5 bases and J 4 bases; nucleotides not matched to a gene: 8. There are 14 residues in the CDR3. Germline V gene sequence: CDR1 GTSNPN, CDR2 SVGIG (reference sequence). This receptor was identified in a man younger than 35 in good health. The chain employs TRBV30 and TRBJ2-5, with 9 bases aligning to TRBD2. The material sequenced was naive CD4+ T cells sorted from blood. Subset given: CD45RA+ positively selected. The CDR3 protein is CAWGGGRASETQYF. The DNA for the CDR3 is TGTGCCTGGGGAGGCGGGAGGGCATCAGAGACCCAGTACTTC.